These 16 T cell receptor beta chains were sequenced from one sample in a study of technical replicates of blood from a handful of donors. TCRdb's table, derived via immunoSEQ multiplex PCR, lists solely in-frame clones and lacks some. The table lists some 89,000 clones, less than 95% of them singletons. Material: T cells isolated from PBMCs. The receptors were sampled from a human donor in good health.

The V call is TRBV30, the J call TRBJ1-6; 9 bases fit TRBD1. The CDR3 totals 14 residues. The J segment lost 7 bases and the V segment lost 5 bases, leaving 6 bases of the junction unmatched. Germline values: CDR1 GTSNPN, CDR2 SVGIG (reference sequence). CDR3 DNA sequence: TGTGCCTGGTCCCGGGACAGGGTAAATTCACCCCTCCACTTT. The encoded protein is CAWSRDRVNSPLHF.

The chain carries TRBV29-1 and TRBJ2-7, with D perhaps matching TRBD1 (6 bases). Germline V lookup: CDR1 SQVTM, CDR2 ANQGSEA. The V and J ends lost 5 bases and 0 bases respectively, with 11 bases between them. The CDR3 is 13 residues long. The CDR3 DNA reads TGCAGCGTTCAGGGGTCCCGCTCCTACGAGCAGTACTTC. This encodes CSVQGSRSYEQYF.

This chain joins TRBV19 and TRBJ2-7; 8 bases align to TRBD2. The CDR3 loop spans 16 amino acids. Germline CDR1 is LNHDA and CDR2 is SQIVND (reference sequence). Trimming took 6 bases from V and 3 from J; bases not matched to a gene: 13. CDR3 nucleotide sequence: TGTGCCAGTAGCCCTCTAGCGGGCCGACTTAACTACGAGCAGTACTTC. Protein sequence: CASSPLAGRLNYEQYF.

V is TRBV11-2 and J is TRBJ2-1; D unresolved. The CDR3 has 11 amino acids. With 3 bases removed from V and 10 bases from J, the gap between germline ends came to 7 bases. Germline CDR1 reads SGHAT; CDR2 reads FQNNGV. CDR3 DNA: TGTGCCAGCAGCTTCAAAGCGGAGCAGTTCTTC. Protein: CASSFKAEQFF.

The genes are TRBV5-1 and TRBJ2-3; 9 bases line up with TRBD2. CDR1 is SGHRS, CDR2 YFSETQ, per germline. The CDR3 has 15 amino acids. The ends lost 4 bases at V and 0 bases at J; junction bases unmatched: 3. CDR3 sequence: CASSPSGISTDTQYF. DNA of the CDR3: TGCGCCAGCAGCCCTAGCGGGATAAGCACAGATACGCAGTATTTT.

The V gene is TRBV2, the J gene TRBJ1-1, with TRBD1 matching over 8 bases. V gave up 6 bases and J gave up 4 bases; unmatched junction bases: 4. The CDR3 contains 13 residues. Germline-derived CDR1 and CDR2 are SNHLY and FYNNEI. CDR3 sequence: CASSPGGVTEAFF. The DNA of the CDR3 is TGTGCCAGCAGCCCAGGGGGCGTCACTGAAGCTTTCTTT.

This chain uses TRBV7-9 with TRBJ2-6; maybe TRBD1 (5 bases). The CDR3 is made up of 17 amino acids. Germline lookup yields CDR1 SEHNR and CDR2 FQNEAQ (reference sequence). Trimming cost V 1 base and J 2 bases, with 12 bases left between them. The CDR3 DNA is TGTGCCAGCAGCTTAGGGCAGGGTGATCCTGGGGCCAACGTCCTGACTTTC. Translating gives CASSLGQGDPGANVLTF.

The chain's CDR3 is CASSLEGAIYNEQFF. For the CDR3, the DNA is TGTGCCAGCAGCTTAGAGGGGGCGATATACAATGAGCAGTTCTTC. The V call is TRBV7-2, the J call TRBJ2-1; 7 bases line up with TRBD1. V lost 1 base and J lost 4; bases outside the gene matches: 4. The germline gives CDR1 SGHTA, CDR2 FQGNSA. CDR3 length equals 15 residues.

V usage is TRBV9 and J usage is TRBJ2-1; D perhaps matches TRBD2 (5 bases). CDR3 length: 15 amino acids. Germline lookup yields CDR1 SGDLS and CDR2 YYNGEE. With 0 bases removed from V and 5 bases from J, the gap between germline ends came to 12 bases. CDR3 region: CASSVGVGLNNEQFF. The CDR3 DNA reads TGTGCCAGCAGCGTAGGGGTAGGACTCAACAATGAGCAGTTCTTC.

The chain links TRBV4-2 to TRBJ2-3, with TRBD2 matching 11 bases. This CDR3 is built from 15 residues. V trimming: 4 bases; J trimming: 3 bases; junction bases outside the gene matches: 3. CDR1 LGHNA and CDR2 YNFKEQ come from the germline V gene. CDR3: CASSLLAGGTDTQYF. Here the CDR3 DNA reads TGTGCCAGCAGCCTTCTAGCGGGAGGAACAGATACGCAGTATTTT.

The V and J genes are TRBV7-9 and TRBJ1-4; D not certain. This CDR3 region has 12 residues. Germline values: CDR1 SEHNR, CDR2 FQNEAQ (reference sequence). V lost 1 base and J lost 12, with 9 bases in between. CDR3 sequence reads: CASSLGEMELFF. CDR3 DNA: TGTGCCAGCAGCTTAGGAGAGATGGAACTGTTTTTT.

The rearrangement uses TRBV13 and TRBJ2-4, with D perhaps matching TRBD2 (6 bases). Deletions cut 2 bases from V and 6 bases from J, with 11 bases between. The CDR3 runs 14 residues. Germline V gene sequence: CDR1 PRHDT, CDR2 FYEKMQ (reference sequence). This CDR3 reads CASSLSQGGNIQYF. In DNA, the CDR3 is TGTGCCAGCAGCTTATCGCAGGGAGGAAACATTCAGTACTTC. The full variable domain, its missing parts supplied by reference TRBV13 and TRBJ2-4, is AAGVIQSPRHLIKEKRETATLKCYPIPRHDTVYWYQQGPGQDPQFLISFYEKMQSDKGSIPDRFSAQQFSDYHSELNMSSLELGDSALYFCASSLSQGGNIQYFGAGTRLSVL.

A note on this clone: Within the sample, other DNA sequences also encode this same CDR3. The rearrangement joins TRBV6-5 to TRBJ2-7, with 7 bases aligning to TRBD2. Germline values: CDR1 MNHEY, CDR2 SVGAGI. The CDR3 runs 15 residues. J lost 0 bases, V lost 2 bases, and 4 bases had no gene match. This CDR3 is CASSYEASGSYEQYF. The CDR3 DNA reads TGTGCCAGCAGTTACGAAGCTAGCGGCTCCTACGAGCAGTACTTC.

The chain uses TRBV2 and TRBJ2-1, with TRBD2 matching over 7 bases. Germline V gene sequence: CDR1 SNHLY, CDR2 FYNNEI. The CDR3 loop spans 16 amino acids. The V and J ends lost 4 bases and 7 bases, in that order; junction bases with no gene match: 13. The CDR3 region has the DNA TGTGCCAGCAGTGGGGCCCTCGGGACTACCAAAAATGAGCAGTTCTTC. Amino acid sequence: CASSGALGTTKNEQFF. Combining the CDR3 with reference TRBV2 and TRBJ2-1 gives the whole variable domain EPEVTQTPSHQVTQMGQEVILRCVPISNHLYFYWYRQILGQKVEFLVSFYNNEISEKSEIFDDQFSVERPDGSNFTLKIRSTKLEDSAMYFCASSGALGTTKNEQFFGPGTRLTVL.

The CDR3 DNA reads as TGCGCCAGCAGCTTGACAATAACAGGGGGTAATGAAAAACTGTTTTTT. Translating gives CASSLTITGGNEKLFF. This sequence joins TRBV5-1 and TRBJ1-4; 8 nucleotides align to TRBD1. J gave up 4 bases and V 1 base, and 6 bases lay outside the gene matches. This CDR3 has 16 amino acids. Per germline, CDR1 SGHRS and CDR2 YFSETQ.

This clone showed up just once. The DNA for the CDR3 is TGTGCCATCAGTGTCCTCTCGCCCCAGACTGTGTACGAGCAGTACTTC. Its translation is CAISVLSPQTVYEQYF. The chain has TRBV10-3 and TRBJ2-7; no clear D gene. The V and J ends lost 4 bases and 4 bases respectively, with 20 bases between them. CDR1 and CDR2 from the germline V gene are ENHRY and SYGVKD. The CDR3 contains 16 residues.